The clone carrying this TCR beta chain occurred a few times. Time point described: week 3, after first cycle of checkpoint inhibitor. Patients had no prior systemic cancer treatment, immunosuppressants or other active cancers. This sample was included in a study of blood T cell dynamics during melanoma immunotherapy. Study-wide context: Standard first-line treatment here was pembrolizumab or nivolumab plus ipilimumab in metastatic melanoma.

A fixed DNA input of 350 ng was used per bulk PBMC sample. Clones were read by immunoSEQ multiplex PCR, and TCRdb kept only the in-frame ones, dropping some. The table has several thousand clones, around 82% seen once. With V trimmed by 0 bases and J by 0 bases, 16 bases remained unmatched. The CDR3 is 20 residues long. CDR1 is LGHNA, CDR2 YNFKEQ, per germline. The gene calls are TRBV4-2 and TRBJ2-7; 8 nucleotides line up with TRBD1. Here the sequenced sample was blood, taken from a patient treated with checkpoint blockade. The TCR originated in a human donor with melanoma. The CDR3 sequence is CASSQDLGQGALPTSYEQYF. The CDR3 DNA is TGTGCCAGCAGCCAAGACTTGGGTCAGGGGGCGCTTCCTACCTCCTACGAGCAGTACTTC.